Listed here is a single TCR beta chain. Authors' data handling: The assay estimated nucleated cells by amplifying reference gene primers. Using immunoSEQ multiplex PCR, the repertoire was profiled, and TCRdb retains in-frame clones only, with some absent. V, J and clone size are taken as reported in that table, and D and trimming were inferred from the DNA itself. The top ten hold 12% of the sample, which has 250,000 to 300,000 clones, 80% to 90% seen once. During active infection, Seattle patients enrolled and were then monitored through disease. These data come from a study of blood T cell repertoires in COVID-19. The overall study: Acute and convalescent COVID-19 samples came from the United States, Italy and Spain. Sources were T cells, B-cell-depleted T cells, or PBMCs; the material itself was cDNA or gDNA.

There are 19 residues in the CDR3. The germline V and J ends were trimmed by 0 bases and 3 bases, with 21 bases remaining between them. Germline V gene lookup returns CDR1 SGHRS and CDR2 YFSETQ. The chain couples TRBV5-1 to TRBJ2-2; weak D call: TRBD1 (6 bases). The sequencing input was peripheral blood. The origin of this receptor is a woman aged 25 to 45 with COVID-19, enrolled during active disease. The CDR3 is CASSLARQVVGFDTGELFF. The CDR3 nucleotides read TGCGCCAGCAGCTTGGCTCGACAGGTTGTTGGGTTCGACACCGGGGAGCTGTTTTTT.